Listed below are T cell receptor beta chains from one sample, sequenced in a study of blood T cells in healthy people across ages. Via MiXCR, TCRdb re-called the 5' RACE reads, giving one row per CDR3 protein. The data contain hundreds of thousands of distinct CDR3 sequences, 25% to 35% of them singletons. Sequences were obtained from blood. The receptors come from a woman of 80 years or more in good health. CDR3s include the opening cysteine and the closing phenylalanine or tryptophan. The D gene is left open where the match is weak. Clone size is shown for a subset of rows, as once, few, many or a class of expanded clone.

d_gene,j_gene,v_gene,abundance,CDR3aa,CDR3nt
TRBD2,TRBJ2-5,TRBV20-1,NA,CSARDWSASGGETQYF,TGCAGTGCGCGAGATTGGTCGGCTAGCGGGGGAGAGACCCAGTACTTC
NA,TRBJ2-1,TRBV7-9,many,CASSLGRSGSYNEQFF,TGTGCCAGCAGCTTAGGGCGGTCCGGCTCCTACAATGAGCAGTTCTTC
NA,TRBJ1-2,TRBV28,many,CASSSQGQLPYGYTF,TGTGCCAGCAGTTCCCAGGGACAACTTCCCTATGGCTACACCTTC
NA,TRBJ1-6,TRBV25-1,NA,CACQGSSYNSPLHF,TGTGCCTGTCAGGGGAGCTCCTATAATTCACCCCTCCACTTT
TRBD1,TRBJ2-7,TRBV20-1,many,CSAIPGTGSYEQYF,TGCAGTGCTATCCCAGGGACAGGCTCCTACGAGCAGTACTTC
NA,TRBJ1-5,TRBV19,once,CASGDFSNQPQHF,TGTGCCAGTGGCGACTTCAGCAATCAGCCCCAGCATTTT
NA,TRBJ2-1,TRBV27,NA,CASSTMLGMGRDEQFF,TGTGCCAGCAGTACCATGTTGGGAATGGGCCGCGATGAGCAGTTCTTC
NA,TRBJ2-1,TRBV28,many,CASSPHNEQFF,TGTGCCAGCAGTCCTCACAATGAGCAGTTCTTC
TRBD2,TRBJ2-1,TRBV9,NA,CASSASGGFYNEQFF,TGTGCCAGCAGCGCGAGCGGGGGGTTCTACAATGAGCAGTTCTTC
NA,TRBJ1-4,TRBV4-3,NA,CASSQMGGGGEKLFF,TGCGCCAGCAGCCAAATGGGGGGCGGTGGTGAAAAACTGTTTTTT
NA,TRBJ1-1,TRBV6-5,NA,CASSYIPRLNTEAFF,TGTGCCAGCAGTTACATTCCCAGGTTGAACACTGAAGCTTTCTTT
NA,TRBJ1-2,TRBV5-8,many,CASSLGGRRYGYTF,TGTGCCAGCAGCTTGGGGGGTCGGCGATATGGCTACACCTTC
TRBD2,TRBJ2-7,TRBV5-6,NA,CASSSGLAGHEQYF,TGTGCCAGCAGCTCGGGACTAGCGGGGCACGAGCAGTACTTC
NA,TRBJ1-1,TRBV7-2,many,CASTISLNTEAFF,TGTGCCAGCACCATCTCGTTGAACACTGAAGCTTTCTTT